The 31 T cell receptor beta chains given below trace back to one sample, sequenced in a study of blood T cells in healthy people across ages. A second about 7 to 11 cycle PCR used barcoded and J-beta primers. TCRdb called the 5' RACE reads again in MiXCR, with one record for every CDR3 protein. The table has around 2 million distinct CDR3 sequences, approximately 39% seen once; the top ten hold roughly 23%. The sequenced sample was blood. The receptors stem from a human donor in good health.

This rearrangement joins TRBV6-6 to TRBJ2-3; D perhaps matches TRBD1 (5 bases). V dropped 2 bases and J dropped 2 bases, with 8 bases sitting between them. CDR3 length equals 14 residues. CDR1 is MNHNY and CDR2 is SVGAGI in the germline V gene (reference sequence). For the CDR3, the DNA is TGTGCCAGCAGTTACGACAGAAACACAGATACGCAGTATTTT. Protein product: CASSYDRNTDTQYF.

As DNA, the CDR3 is TGCGCCAGCAGCCGTCAGAGCTTAGGAGAGACCCAGTACTTC. This translates into CASSRQSLGETQYF. V and J are TRBV4-3 and TRBJ2-5; no definite D call. There are 14 residues in the CDR3. Germline CDR1 reads LGHNA; CDR2 reads YSLEER. V gave up 4 bases and J gave up 4 bases, with 13 bases separating them.

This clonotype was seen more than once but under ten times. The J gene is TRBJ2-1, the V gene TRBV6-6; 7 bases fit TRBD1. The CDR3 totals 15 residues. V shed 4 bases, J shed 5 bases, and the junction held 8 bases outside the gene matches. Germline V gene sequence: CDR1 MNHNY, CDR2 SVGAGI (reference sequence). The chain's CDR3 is CASSSWTGANNEQFF. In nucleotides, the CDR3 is TGTGCCAGCAGTTCGTGGACAGGAGCGAACAATGAGCAGTTCTTC.

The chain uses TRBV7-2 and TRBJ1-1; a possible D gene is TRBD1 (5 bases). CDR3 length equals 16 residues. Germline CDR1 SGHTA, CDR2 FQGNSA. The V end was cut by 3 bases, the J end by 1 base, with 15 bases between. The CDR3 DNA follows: TGTGCCAGCAGCTTGGACCGGGGGGAGGGGAACACTGAAGCTTTCTTT. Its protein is CASSLDRGEGNTEAFF.

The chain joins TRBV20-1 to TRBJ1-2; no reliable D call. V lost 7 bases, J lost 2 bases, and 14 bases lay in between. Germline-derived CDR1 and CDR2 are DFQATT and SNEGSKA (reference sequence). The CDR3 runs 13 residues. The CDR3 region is CSVFRNSNYGYTF. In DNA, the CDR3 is TGCAGTGTCTTCCGAAACTCCAACTATGGCTACACCTTC.

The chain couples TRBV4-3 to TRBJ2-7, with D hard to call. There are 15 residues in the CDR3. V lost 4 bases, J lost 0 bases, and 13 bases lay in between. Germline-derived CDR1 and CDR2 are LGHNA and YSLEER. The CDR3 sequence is CASSRLTSSSYEQYF. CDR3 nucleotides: TGCGCCAGCAGCCGCCTTACTTCCAGCTCCTACGAGCAGTACTTC.

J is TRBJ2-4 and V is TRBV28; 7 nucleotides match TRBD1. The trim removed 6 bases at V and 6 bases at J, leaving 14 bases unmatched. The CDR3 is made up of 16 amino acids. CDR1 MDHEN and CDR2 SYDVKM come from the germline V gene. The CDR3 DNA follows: TGTGCCAGCAGCCTACAACACAGGGGTTGGGCAAACATTCAGTACTTC. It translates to CASSLQHRGWANIQYF.

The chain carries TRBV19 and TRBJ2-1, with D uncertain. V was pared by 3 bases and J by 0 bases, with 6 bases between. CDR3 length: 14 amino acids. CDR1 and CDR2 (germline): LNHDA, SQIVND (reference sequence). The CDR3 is CASSMGNSYNEQFF. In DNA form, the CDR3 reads TGTGCCAGTAGTATGGGTAACTCCTACAATGAGCAGTTCTTC.

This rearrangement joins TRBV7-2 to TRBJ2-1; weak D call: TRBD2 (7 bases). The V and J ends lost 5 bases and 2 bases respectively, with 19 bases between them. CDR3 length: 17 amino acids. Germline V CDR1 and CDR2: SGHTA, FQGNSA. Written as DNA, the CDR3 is TGTGCCAGCAGCCTAAATACAGGCGGGGGCCCCTACAATGAGCAGTTCTTC. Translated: CASSLNTGGGPYNEQFF.

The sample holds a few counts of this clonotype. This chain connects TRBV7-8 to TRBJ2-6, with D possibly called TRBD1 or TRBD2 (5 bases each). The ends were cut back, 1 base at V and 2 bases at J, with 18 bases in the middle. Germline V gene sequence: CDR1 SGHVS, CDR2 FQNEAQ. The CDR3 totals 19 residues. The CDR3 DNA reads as TGTGCCAGCAGCTTAGACGGGACGTACTCTGGTCCTGGGGCCAACGTCCTGACTTTC. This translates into CASSLDGTYSGPGANVLTF. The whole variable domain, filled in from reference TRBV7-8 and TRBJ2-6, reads GAGVSQSPRYKVAKRGQDVALRCDPISGHVSLFWYQQALGQGPEFLTYFQNEAQLDKSGLPSDRFFAERPEGSVSTLKIQRTQQEDSAVYLCASSLDGTYSGPGANVLTFGAGSRLTVL.

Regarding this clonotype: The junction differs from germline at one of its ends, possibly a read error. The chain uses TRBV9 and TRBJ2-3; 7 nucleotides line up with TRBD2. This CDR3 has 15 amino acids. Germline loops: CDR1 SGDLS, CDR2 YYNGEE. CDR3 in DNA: TGTGCCAGCAGCCCCTGGACTAGTATCACAGATACGCTGTATTTT. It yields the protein CASSPWTSITDTLYF.

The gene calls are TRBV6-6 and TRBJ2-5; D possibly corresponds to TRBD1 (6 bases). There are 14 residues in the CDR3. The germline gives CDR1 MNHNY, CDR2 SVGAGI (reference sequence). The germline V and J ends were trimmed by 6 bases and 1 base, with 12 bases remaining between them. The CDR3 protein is CASREQGAQETQYF. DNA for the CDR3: TGTGCCAGCAGGGAACAGGGAGCCCAAGAGACCCAGTACTTC.

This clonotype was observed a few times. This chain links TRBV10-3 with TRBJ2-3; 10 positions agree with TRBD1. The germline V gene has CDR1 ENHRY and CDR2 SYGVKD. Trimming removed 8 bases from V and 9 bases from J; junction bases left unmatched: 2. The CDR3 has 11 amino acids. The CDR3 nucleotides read TGTGCCATCGGGACAGGGGACACGCAGTATTTT. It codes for CAIGTGDTQYF.

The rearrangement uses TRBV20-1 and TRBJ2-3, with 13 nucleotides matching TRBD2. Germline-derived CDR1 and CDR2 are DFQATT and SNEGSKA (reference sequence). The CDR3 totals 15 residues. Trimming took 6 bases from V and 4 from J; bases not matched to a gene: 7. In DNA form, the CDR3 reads TGCAGTGCCTCGGGACTAGCGGGGTATTCAGATACGCAGTATTTT. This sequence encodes CSASGLAGYSDTQYF.

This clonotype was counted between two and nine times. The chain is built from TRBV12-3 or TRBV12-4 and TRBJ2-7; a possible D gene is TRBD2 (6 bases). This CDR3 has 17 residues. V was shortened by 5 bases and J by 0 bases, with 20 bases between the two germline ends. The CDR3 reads CASSPRKGRQFSYEQYF. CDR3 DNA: TGTGCCAGCAGTCCCCGAAAGGGGAGGCAGTTCTCCTACGAGCAGTACTTC.

CDR3 sequence (DNA): TGCGCCAGCAGCTATAACGGACGGGTGGGCGATACGCAGTATTTT. Its translation: CASSYNGRVGDTQYF. This chain connects TRBV5-1 to TRBJ2-3; no clear D gene. Germline loops: CDR1 SGHRS, CDR2 YFSETQ. V lost 3 bases and J 6 bases, leaving 17 bases between the germline ends. This CDR3 has 15 residues.

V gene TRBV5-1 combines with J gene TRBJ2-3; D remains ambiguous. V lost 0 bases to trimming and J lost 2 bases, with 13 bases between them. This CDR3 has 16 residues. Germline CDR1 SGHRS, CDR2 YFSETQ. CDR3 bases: TGCGCCAGCAGCTTGGATGGCTACAGCTCCACAGATACGCAGTATTTT. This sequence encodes CASSLDGYSSTDTQYF.

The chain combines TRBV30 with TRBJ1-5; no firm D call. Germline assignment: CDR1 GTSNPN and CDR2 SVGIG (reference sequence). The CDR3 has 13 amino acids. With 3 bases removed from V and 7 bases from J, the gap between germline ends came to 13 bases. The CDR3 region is CAWRGSSGQPQHF. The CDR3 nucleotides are TGTGCCTGGAGGGGGAGTAGCGGACAGCCCCAGCATTTT.

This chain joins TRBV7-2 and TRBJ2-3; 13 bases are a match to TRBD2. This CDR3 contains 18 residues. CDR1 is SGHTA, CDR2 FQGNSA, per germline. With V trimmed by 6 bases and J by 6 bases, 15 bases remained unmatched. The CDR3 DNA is TGTGCCAGCAGAGCAGGGACTAGCGGGGTCCTCAGAAAGGATACGCAGTATTTT. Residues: CASRAGTSGVLRKDTQYF.

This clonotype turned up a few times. CDR3 DNA: TGCAGCCTTACCAGGGATGGAGAGACCCAGTACTTC. Protein product: CSLTRDGETQYF. This chain links TRBV29-1 with TRBJ2-5; a possible D gene is TRBD1 (5 bases). The CDR3 is 12 amino acids. Germline V CDR1 and CDR2: SQVTM, ANQGSEA. V gave up 8 bases and J gave up 4 bases, with 14 bases separating them.

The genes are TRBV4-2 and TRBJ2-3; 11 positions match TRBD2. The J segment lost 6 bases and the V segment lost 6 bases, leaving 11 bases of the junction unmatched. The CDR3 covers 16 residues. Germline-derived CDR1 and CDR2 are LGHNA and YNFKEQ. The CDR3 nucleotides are TGTGCCAGCAGTCTGACTAGCGGGGCTTCCGGGGATACGCAGTATTTT. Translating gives CASSLTSGASGDTQYF.

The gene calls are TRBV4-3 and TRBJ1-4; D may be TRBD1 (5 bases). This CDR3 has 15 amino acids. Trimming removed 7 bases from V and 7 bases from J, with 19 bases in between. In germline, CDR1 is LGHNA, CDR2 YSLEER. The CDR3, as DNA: TGCGCCAGCACCACAAGAGGCCAGGGAGCTGAAAAACTGTTTTTT. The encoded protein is CASTTRGQGAEKLFF.

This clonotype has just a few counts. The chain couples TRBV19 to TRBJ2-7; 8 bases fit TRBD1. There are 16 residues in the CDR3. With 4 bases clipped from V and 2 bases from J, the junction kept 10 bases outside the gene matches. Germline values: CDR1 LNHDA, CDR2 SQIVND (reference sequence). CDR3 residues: CASSTFLGTGAYEQYF. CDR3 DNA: TGTGCCAGTAGTACCTTTTTGGGGACAGGTGCCTACGAGCAGTACTTC.

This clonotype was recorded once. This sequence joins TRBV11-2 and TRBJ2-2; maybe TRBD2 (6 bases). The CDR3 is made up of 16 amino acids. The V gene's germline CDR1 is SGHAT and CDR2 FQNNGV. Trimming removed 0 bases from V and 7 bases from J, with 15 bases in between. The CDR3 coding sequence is TGTGCCAGCAGCTTAGAAGGACTAATATTGGGCGGGGAGCTGTTTTTT. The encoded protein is CASSLEGLILGGELFF.

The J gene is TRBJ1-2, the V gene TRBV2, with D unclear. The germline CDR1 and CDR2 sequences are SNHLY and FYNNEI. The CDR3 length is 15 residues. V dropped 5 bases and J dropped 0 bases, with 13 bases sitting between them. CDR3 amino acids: CASSTTQSSNYGYTF. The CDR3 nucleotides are TGTGCCAGCAGTACAACACAGAGTTCTAACTATGGCTACACCTTC.

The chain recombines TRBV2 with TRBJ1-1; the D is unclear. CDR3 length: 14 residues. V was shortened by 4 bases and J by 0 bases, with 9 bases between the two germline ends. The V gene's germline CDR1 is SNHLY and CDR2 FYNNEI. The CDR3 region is CASSGQLLNTEAFF. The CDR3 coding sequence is TGTGCCAGCAGTGGCCAGTTGTTGAACACTGAAGCTTTCTTT. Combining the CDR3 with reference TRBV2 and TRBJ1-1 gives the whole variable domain EPEVTQTPSHQVTQMGQEVILRCVPISNHLYFYWYRQILGQKVEFLVSFYNNEISEKSEIFDDQFSVERPDGSNFTLKIRSTKLEDSAMYFCASSGQLLNTEAFFGQGTRLTVV.

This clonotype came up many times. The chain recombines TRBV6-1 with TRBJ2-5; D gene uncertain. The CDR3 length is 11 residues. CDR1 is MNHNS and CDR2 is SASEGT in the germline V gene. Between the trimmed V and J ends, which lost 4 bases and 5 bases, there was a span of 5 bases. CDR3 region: CASSGWETQYF. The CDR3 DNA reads TGTGCCAGCAGTGGCTGGGAGACCCAGTACTTC.

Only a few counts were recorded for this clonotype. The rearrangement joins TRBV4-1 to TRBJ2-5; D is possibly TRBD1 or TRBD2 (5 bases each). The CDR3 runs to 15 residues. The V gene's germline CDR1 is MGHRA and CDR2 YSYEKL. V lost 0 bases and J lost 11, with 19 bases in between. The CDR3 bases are TGCGCCAGCAGCCAAGAGCCGCCGGGACGCGTTGAGCAGTACTTC. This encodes CASSQEPPGRVEQYF.

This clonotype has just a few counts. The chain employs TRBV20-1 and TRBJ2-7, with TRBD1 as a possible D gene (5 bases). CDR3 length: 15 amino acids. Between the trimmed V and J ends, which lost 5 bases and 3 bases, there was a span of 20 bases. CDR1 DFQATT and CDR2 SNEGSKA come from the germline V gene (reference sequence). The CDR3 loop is CSAGAPLGPVYEQYF. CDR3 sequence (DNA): TGCAGTGCTGGGGCCCCTCTCGGACCTGTCTACGAGCAGTACTTC.

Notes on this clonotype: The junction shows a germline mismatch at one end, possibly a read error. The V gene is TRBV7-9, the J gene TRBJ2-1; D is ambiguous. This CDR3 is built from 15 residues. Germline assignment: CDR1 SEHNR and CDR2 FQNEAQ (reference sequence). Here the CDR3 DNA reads TGTGCCCGCAGCTTGGTGCTTCCGAGCTACAATGAGCAGTTCTTC. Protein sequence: CARSLVLPSYNEQFF.

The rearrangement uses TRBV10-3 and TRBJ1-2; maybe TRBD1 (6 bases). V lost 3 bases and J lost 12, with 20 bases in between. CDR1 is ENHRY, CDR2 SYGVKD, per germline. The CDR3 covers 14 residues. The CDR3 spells CAISDPVVGGPHTF. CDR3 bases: TGTGCCATCAGTGACCCCGTGGTGGGGGGCCCCCACACCTTC.